The 10 T cell receptor beta chains below come from one sample, sequenced in a study of cytomegalovirus exposure and HLA in healthy donors. Primers for the PCR totalled 60 Vbeta and 13 Jbeta. Data came from immunoSEQ multiplex PCR; TCRdb stores just in-frame clones and leaves some out. This sample yields about 110,000 clones, of which around 77% are seen a single time; less than 4% belongs to the top ten. Source material: PBMCs. The receptor set was obtained from a human donor in good health.

This CDR3 reads CASSEDRFGGYTF. The CDR3, as DNA: TGTGCCAGCAGTGAGGACAGGTTCGGTGGCTACACCTTC. The chain recombines TRBV2 with TRBJ1-2, with 7 nucleotides matching TRBD1. In germline, CDR1 is SNHLY, CDR2 FYNNEI. CDR3 length: 13 residues. Losses at the gene ends were 3 bases for V and 7 bases for J; bases not matched to a gene: 5.

The chain combines TRBV6-1 with TRBJ1-1; D gene unclear. Germline CDR1 reads MNHNS; CDR2 reads SASEGT. This CDR3 contains 13 residues. Trimming stripped 2 bases from V and 3 bases from J, with 7 bases between. CDR3: CASSEIAYTEAFF. In DNA, the CDR3 is TGTGCCAGCAGTGAAATTGCGTACACTGAAGCTTTCTTT.

The chain recombines TRBV2 with TRBJ2-1; 8 bases line up with TRBD2. V gave up 7 bases and J gave up 2 bases; unmatched junction bases: 1. In germline, CDR1 is SNHLY, CDR2 FYNNEI. This CDR3 contains 13 residues. CDR3 DNA: TGTGCCAGCAAAGCGGGAGCCTACAATGAGCAGTTCTTC. This encodes CASKAGAYNEQFF. Together with reference TRBV2 and TRBJ2-1, the CDR3 gives the full variable domain: EPEVTQTPSHQVTQMGQEVILRCVPISNHLYFYWYRQILGQKVEFLVSFYNNEISEKSEIFDDQFSVERPDGSNFTLKIRSTKLEDSAMYFCASKAGAYNEQFFGPGTRLTVL.

This clone was detected only a few times. This chain joins TRBV2 and TRBJ1-3; D uncertain. This CDR3 is 14 amino acids long. The germline V gene has CDR1 SNHLY and CDR2 FYNNEI. The V and J ends lost 6 bases and 1 base respectively, with 10 bases between them. CDR3 in DNA: TGTGCCAGCAGACTTGTGGAGTCTGGAAACACCATATATTTT. Its translation: CASRLVESGNTIYF.

The chain is built from TRBV7-9 and TRBJ2-5; 10 positions agree with TRBD2. CDR1 is SEHNR and CDR2 is FQNEAQ in the germline V gene (reference sequence). With V trimmed by 1 base and J by 5 bases, 4 bases remained unmatched. The CDR3 has 15 amino acids. CDR3 in DNA: TGTGCCAGCAGCTTAGGGTCTAGCGGGAGCGAGACCCAGTACTTC. The encoded protein is CASSLGSSGSETQYF.

This chain joins TRBV10-3 and TRBJ1-2; 9 nucleotides match TRBD1. From germline, CDR1 is ENHRY and CDR2 SYGVKD. J lost 4 bases, V lost 3 bases, and 3 bases had no gene match. There are 14 residues in the CDR3. The CDR3 coding sequence is TGTGCCATCAGTGAAAGGGACAGGGCCTATGGCTACACCTTC. Its translation: CAISERDRAYGYTF.

The V gene is TRBV6-1, the J gene TRBJ1-5; 9 nucleotides align to TRBD1. V dropped 1 base and J dropped 6; count of bases not matched to a gene: 7. Germline CDR1 reads MNHNS; CDR2 reads SASEGT. This CDR3 is built from 16 residues. Here the CDR3 DNA reads TGTGCCAGCAGTGAAGAGAACAGGGGGCGAGGTCAGCCCCAGCATTTT. Its translation is CASSEENRGRGQPQHF.

This clone was seen a few times. V is TRBV6-1 and J is TRBJ1-4; D gene uncertain. Germline loops: CDR1 MNHNS, CDR2 SASEGT. V lost 2 bases and J 5 bases, leaving 21 bases between the germline ends. The CDR3 sequence is 18 residues long. CDR3 in DNA: TGTGCCAGCAGTGAAAGGGCGGGGAAAGTCATAGGGAATGAAAAACTGTTTTTT. Residues: CASSERAGKVIGNEKLFF.

This chain joins TRBV30 and TRBJ2-5; 8 bases are a match to TRBD2. The DNA end lines up better with TRBJ2-7; the J call may be wrong. This CDR3 comprises 15 residues. CDR1 and CDR2 from the germline V gene are GTSNPN and SVGIG (reference sequence). The CDR3 sequence: CAWNGAGELQHEQYF. CDR3 nucleotide sequence: TGTGCCTGGAATGGAGCGGGAGAACTACAGCACGAGCAGTACTTC.

V and J are TRBV21-1 and TRBJ2-7; the D call TRBD2 from the table was never checked on the DNA. TRBV21-1 is classified as a pseudogene. The CDR3 spans 18 residues. The DNA of the CDR3 is TGTGCCAGCAGCAAAAGGCCTCCCCGGGCTAGCGGAACCTACGAGCAGTACTTC. It is translated as CASSKRPPRASGTYEQYF.